A single TCR beta chain is shown here with its context. This clonotype was detected many times. Its antigen remains undetermined. Base qualities are missing; no much larger clone stands one base away. This record belongs to a study of identical twins (dated by TCRdb to between 2015 and 2016). Context from the whole study: To test whether fetal clonotypes persist, this study deep-sequenced TCR alpha and beta repertoires from monozygotic twins, from unrelated adults of various ages, and from cord blood. To rule out contamination, the twin experiments were replicated at different times with different library preparation protocols. The paper's findings and limits, for the study overall: Because the same donors could not be followed over many years, the conclusions relied on cross-sectional statistical analysis. Out-of-frame TCR alpha sequences shared between twins showed an excess of low generation-probability sequences compared with coincidental sharing between unrelated individuals. In monozygotic twins, out-of-frame TCR alpha sharing was systematically underestimated by recombination models, although the models agreed with sharing between unrelated individuals. Abundant cord blood beta clonotypes had fewer insertions, young adult naive repertoires showed a similar but weaker trend, and memory repertoires showed no such trend. Zero-insertion analyses could be partly confounded by invariant T cells such as MAIT and iNKT, though diverse VJ usage argued against such confounding for most clonotypes. A weaker excess of twin sharing was found in beta out-of-frame sequences because the signal-to-noise ratio was lowered by fewer shared sequences.

V is cut by 1 base and J by 2 bases, and the space between the germline ends is 9 bases. Its CDR3 holds 15 amino acids, cysteine through phenylalanine. Only the CDR3 portion is preserved as DNA: 45 bases, with reading frame beginning at the first base. CDR1 and CDR2 are read off the germline V gene as MGHRA and YSYEKL. Libraries were prepared through 5' RACE. The instrument was an Illumina HiSeq 2000. Template switching added a universal primer binding site, and the final cDNA carried a unique molecular identifier that allowed TCR cDNA molecules to be counted accurately. First-strand cDNA for TCR alpha and beta chains was synthesized from specific primers in the conserved constant-segment region. To control for contamination, every cDNA library carried two barcodes: a SMART-Mk sample barcode plus Illumina barcodes. TruSeq adapter sequences and Illumina sample barcodes were added in two successive PCR steps. Sequencing of the TCR alpha and beta cDNA libraries was done on the Illumina HiSeq platform using custom primers. Under the source paper's analysis protocol: MiGEC processed the raw reads to extract unique molecular identifiers, while MiXCR was used to determine the CDR3 positions. Recombination models were inferred per individual with the repgenHMM and IGoR tools using an EM algorithm. The analysis of shared clonotypes was done with the tcR package in R, with sharing normalized by the product of cloneset sizes. To study raw recombination without the effects of thymic and clonal selection, out-of-frame nonproductive sequences were analyzed. TCRdb trimmed public reads at Q25 via fastp, called clones via MiXCR and kept in-frame beta chains. Each entry is one CDR3 protein sequence, shown with its most common DNA and genes. The V and J calls were determined by TCRdb, not by the authors. The sample table contains a few hundred thousand distinct CDR3 sequences; only one count was recorded for around 8.8% of them. The ten largest make up about 3% of the sample.

Every donor in the study was a healthy Caucasian. The twin cohort comprised three pairs of female monozygotic twins, all aged about 18 to 29 years. Positive isolation kits from Invitrogen were used to isolate the CD4+ and CD8+ T cell populations. Separately, the same data were catalogued under a study of yellow fever vaccine responses in identical twins. According to the second study: The authors reported that the T cell response to vaccination in identical twins appeared partly convergent and partly personalized. In identical twins, the study followed T cell clones that responded to the vaccine with precision.

Sequencing was done on a sample of CD8+ T cells sorted from blood. The receptor's source is a woman in her late teens or twenties in good health. The sequence joins TRBV4-1 to TRBJ2-1; 6 matching bases give a weak D call of TRBD2. The DNA is TGCGCCAGCAGCCAAGGGGGACTCACCTACAATGAGCAGTTCTTC. Its product reads: CASSQGGLTYNEQFF.